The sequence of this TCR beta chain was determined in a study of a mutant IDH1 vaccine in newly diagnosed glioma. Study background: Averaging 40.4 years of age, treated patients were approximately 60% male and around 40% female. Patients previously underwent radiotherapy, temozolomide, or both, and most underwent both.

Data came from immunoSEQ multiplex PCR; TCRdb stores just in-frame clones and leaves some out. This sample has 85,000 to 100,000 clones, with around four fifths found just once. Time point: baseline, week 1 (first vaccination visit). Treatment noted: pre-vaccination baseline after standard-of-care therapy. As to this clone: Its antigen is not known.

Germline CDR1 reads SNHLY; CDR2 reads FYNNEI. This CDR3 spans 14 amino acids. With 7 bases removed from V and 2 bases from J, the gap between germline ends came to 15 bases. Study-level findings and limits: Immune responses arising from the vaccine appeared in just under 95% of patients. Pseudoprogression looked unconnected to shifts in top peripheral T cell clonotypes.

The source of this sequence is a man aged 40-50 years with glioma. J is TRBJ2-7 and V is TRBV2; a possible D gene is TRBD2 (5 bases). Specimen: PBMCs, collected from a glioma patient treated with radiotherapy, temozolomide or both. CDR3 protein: CASTWTLSAYEQYF. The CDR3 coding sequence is TGTGCCAGCACCTGGACTCTTTCGGCCTACGAGCAGTACTTC.